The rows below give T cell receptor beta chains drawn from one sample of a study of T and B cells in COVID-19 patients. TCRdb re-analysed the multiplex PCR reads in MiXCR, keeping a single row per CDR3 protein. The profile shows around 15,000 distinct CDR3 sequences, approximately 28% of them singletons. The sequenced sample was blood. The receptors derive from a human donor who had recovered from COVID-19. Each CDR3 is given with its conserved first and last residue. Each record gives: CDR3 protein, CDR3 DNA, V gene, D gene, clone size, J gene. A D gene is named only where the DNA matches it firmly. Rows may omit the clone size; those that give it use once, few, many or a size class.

CASSPDWNTEAFF | TGTGCCAGCAGCCCCGACTGGAACACTGAAGCTTTCTTT | TRBV6-6 | . | many | TRBJ1-1
CASSPTNNSPLHF | TGTGCCAGCAGTCCCACTAATAATTCACCCCTCCACTTT | TRBV12-3/TRBV12-4 | . | many | TRBJ1-6
CASSRTPTGGRGQPQHF | TGTGCCAGCAGCCGGACCCCAACAGGGGGCCGCGGACAGCCCCAGCATTTT | TRBV6-5 | TRBD1 | few | TRBJ1-5
CASQYVTGGGTEAFF | TGTGCCAGCCAATACGTCACGGGGGGGGGCACTGAAGCTTTCTTT | TRBV6-5 | . | once | TRBJ1-1
CASTLGQAGNQPQHF | TGTGCCAGCACCCTCGGACAGGCGGGCAATCAGCCCCAGCATTTT | TRBV5-5 | TRBD1 | many | TRBJ1-5
CASSSTSGAYEQYF | TGTGCCAGCAGCTCGACTAGCGGGGCCTACGAGCAGTACTTC | TRBV7-9 | TRBD2 | . | TRBJ2-7
CASSDSQPGQGAFNEQFF | TGTGCCAGCAGTGACTCACAACCGGGACAGGGGGCTTTCAATGAGCAGTTCTTC | TRBV6-4 | TRBD1 | few | TRBJ2-1
CASSGDSYSNQPQHF | TGTGCCAGCAGCGGGGACTCTTATAGCAATCAGCCCCAGCATTTT | TRBV6-1 | . | . | TRBJ1-5
CASSPLGDSYEQYF | TGCGCCAGCAGCCCTCTGGGCGACTCCTACGAGCAGTACTTC | TRBV4-1 | . | . | TRBJ2-7
CAWAAGSSYEQYF | TGTGCCTGGGCGGCGGGGAGCTCCTACGAGCAGTACTTC | TRBV30 | . | medium-sized | TRBJ2-7
CAIRPQESGANVLTF | TGTGCCATCAGACCACAGGAATCTGGGGCCAACGTCCTGACTTTC | TRBV10-3 | . | . | TRBJ2-6
CASSIGHNEQFF | TGTGCCAGTAGTATAGGCCACAATGAGCAGTTCTTC | TRBV19 | . | medium-sized | TRBJ2-1
CASNKRGPQETQYF | TGTGCCAGTAATAAGCGGGGGCCCCAAGAGACCCAGTACTTC | TRBV19 | TRBD2 | medium-sized | TRBJ2-5
CASSYSQGGNTGELFF | TGTGCCAGCAGTTACTCGCAGGGCGGTAACACCGGGGAGCTGTTTTTT | TRBV6-5 | . | medium-sized | TRBJ2-2
CASSYSTLRGVGETQYF | TGTGCCAGCAGTTACTCTACGCTCAGGGGTGTTGGGGAGACCCAGTACTTC | TRBV12-3/TRBV12-4 | . | . | TRBJ2-5
CASSPPSSQETQYF | TGTGCCAGCTCACCACCGTCCTCGCAAGAGACCCAGTACTTC | TRBV18 | . | many | TRBJ2-5
CASSSTPGLAGNTQYF | TGTGCCAGTAGTTCCACGCCGGGACTAGCGGGGAATACGCAGTATTTT | TRBV19 | TRBD2 | . | TRBJ2-3
CAWIGVTLRSARADNYGYTF | TGTGCCTGGATAGGGGTCACGCTTAGGTCAGCCAGGGCGGACAACTATGGCTACACCTTC | TRBV30 | . | . | TRBJ1-2
CAISESSEPENTDTQYF | TGTGCCATCAGTGAGTCGAGCGAGCCAGAAAACACAGATACGCAGTATTTT | TRBV10-3 | . | few | TRBJ2-3
CATSNRQGQGAYEQYF | TGTGCCACCAGCAACAGACAGGGACAGGGGGCCTACGAGCAGTACTTC | TRBV15 | TRBD1 | medium-sized | TRBJ2-7
CASSSSGQGGNEQFF | TGCGCCAGCAGCTCATCGGGACAGGGGGGTAATGAGCAGTTCTTC | TRBV5-1 | TRBD1 | . | TRBJ2-1
CASSLEHRVNTEAFF | TGCGCCAGCAGCTTGGAACACAGGGTGAACACTGAAGCTTTCTTT | TRBV5-4 | . | . | TRBJ1-1
CASSLSSADDYEQYF | TGTGCCAGCAGTTTATCGAGTGCGGATGACTACGAGCAGTACTTC | TRBV27 | . | many | TRBJ2-7
CAWGFTDTQYF | TGTGCCTGGGGGTTCACAGATACGCAGTATTTT | TRBV30 | . | medium-sized | TRBJ2-3
CASSLDGLSSYEQYF | TGTGCCAGCAGCTTAGACGGACTGAGCTCCTACGAGCAGTACTTC | TRBV11-2 | . | . | TRBJ2-7
CASSKYGNEKLFF | TGTGCCAGCAGTAAATACGGGAATGAAAAACTGTTTTTT | TRBV27 | . | medium-sized | TRBJ1-4
CATSDQTVTDTQYF | TGTGCCACCAGTGACCAGACTGTCACAGATACGCAGTATTTT | TRBV24-1 | . | few | TRBJ2-3
CASSPATANYGYTF | TGTGCCAGTAGTCCCGCGACAGCTAACTATGGCTACACCTTC | TRBV19 | . | few | TRBJ1-2
CASRVHASQSSYEQYF | TGTGCCAGCAGAGTTCACGCCAGTCAGAGCTCCTACGAGCAGTACTTC | TRBV6-5 | . | few | TRBJ2-7
CASRVSPSYNEQFF | TGTGCCAGCAGGGTCTCGCCCTCCTACAATGAGCAGTTCTTC | TRBV6-5 | . | medium-sized | TRBJ2-1
CASSHSIGAGGKNQPQHF | TGTGCCAGTAGTCACTCAATTGGCGCAGGGGGAAAAAATCAGCCCCAGCATTTT | TRBV19 | TRBD1 | many | TRBJ1-5
CAWTPGLTEAFF | TGTGCCTGGACCCCGGGGCTCACTGAAGCTTTCTTT | TRBV30 | . | many | TRBJ1-1
CASSLPPNEQYF | TGTGCCAGCAGCCTCCCCCCCAACGAGCAGTACTTC | TRBV7-9 | . | . | TRBJ2-7
CASSWVGETQYF | TGTGCCAGCAGCTGGGTGGGGGAGACCCAGTACTTC | TRBV7-9 | . | . | TRBJ2-5
CSARDQGGSYEQYF | TGCAGTGCTAGAGATCAAGGCGGGAGCTACGAGCAGTACTTC | TRBV20-1 | TRBD2 | few | TRBJ2-7
CASSPIPGQGTDQPQHF | TGTGCCAGCTCACCTATTCCGGGACAGGGGACGGATCAGCCCCAGCATTTT | TRBV18 | TRBD1 | medium-sized | TRBJ1-5
CASLWGGGNTGELFF | TGTGCCAGCCTCTGGGGGGGTGGGAACACCGGGGAGCTGTTTTTT | TRBV28 | TRBD2 | . | TRBJ2-2
CASNNGGTRNYGYTF | TGTGCCAGCAATAATGGCGGGACGAGGAATTATGGCTACACCTTC | TRBV6-5 | . | many | TRBJ1-2
CASSPGTATYEQYF | TGTGCCAGCAGTCCGGGGACCGCAACCTACGAGCAGTACTTC | TRBV12-3/TRBV12-4 | . | medium-sized | TRBJ2-7
CAWRRGQGAGELFF | TGTGCCTGGCGAAGGGGACAGGGGGCCGGGGAGCTGTTTTTT | TRBV30 | TRBD1 | . | TRBJ2-2
CAWSVGDRDAYEQYF | TGTGCCTGGAGTGTAGGGGACAGGGACGCCTACGAGCAGTACTTC | TRBV30 | TRBD1 | medium-sized | TRBJ2-7
CASSSNSGGGRLRAAFF | TGTGCCAGCAGTTCAAACTCGGGGGGGGGGCGCCTCCGCGCGGCTTTCTTT | TRBV12-3/TRBV12-4 | . | . | TRBJ1-1
CATHLPGQPYNEQFF | TGTGCCACCCACTTACCGGGACAGCCATACAATGAGCAGTTCTTC | TRBV2 | TRBD1 | . | TRBJ2-1
CSARDARVWSQPQHF | TGCAGTGCTAGAGATGCCAGGGTCTGGAGTCAGCCCCAGCATTTT | TRBV20-1 | . | . | TRBJ1-5
CAWGPGTSGIQETQYF | TGTGCCTGGGGCCCCGGGACTAGCGGAATCCAAGAGACCCAGTACTTC | TRBV30 | TRBD2 | medium-sized | TRBJ2-5
CASSPIQTGEAFF | TGTGCCAGCAGCCCGATTCAGACAGGTGAAGCTTTCTTT | TRBV11-2 | . | . | TRBJ1-1
CASSLGPTGLYGYTF | TGTGCCAGCAGCTTAGGACCGACAGGCCTCTATGGCTACACCTTC | TRBV7-2 | . | . | TRBJ1-2